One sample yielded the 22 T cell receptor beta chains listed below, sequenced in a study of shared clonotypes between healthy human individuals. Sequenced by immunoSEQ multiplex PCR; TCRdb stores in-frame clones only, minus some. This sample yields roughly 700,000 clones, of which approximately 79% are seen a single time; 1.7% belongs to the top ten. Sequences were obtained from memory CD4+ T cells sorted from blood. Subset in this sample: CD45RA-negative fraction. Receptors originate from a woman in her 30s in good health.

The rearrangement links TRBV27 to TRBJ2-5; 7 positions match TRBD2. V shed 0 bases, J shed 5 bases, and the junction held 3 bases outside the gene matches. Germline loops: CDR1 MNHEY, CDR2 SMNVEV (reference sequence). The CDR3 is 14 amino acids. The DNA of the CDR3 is TGTGCCAGCAGTTTATCAAGGCGGGGGGAGACCCAGTACTTC. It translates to CASSLSRRGETQYF.

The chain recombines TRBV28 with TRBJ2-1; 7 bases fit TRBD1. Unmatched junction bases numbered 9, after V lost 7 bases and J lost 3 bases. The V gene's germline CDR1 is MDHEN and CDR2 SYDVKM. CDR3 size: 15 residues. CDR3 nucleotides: TGTGCCAGCACCCCCCCGGACAGGCGCTACAATGAGCAGTTCTTC. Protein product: CASTPPDRRYNEQFF.

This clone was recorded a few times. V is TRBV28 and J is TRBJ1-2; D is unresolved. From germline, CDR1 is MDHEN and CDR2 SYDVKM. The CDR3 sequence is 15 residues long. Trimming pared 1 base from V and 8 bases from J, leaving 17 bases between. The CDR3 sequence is CASSLSEAGIQGYTF. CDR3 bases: TGTGCCAGCAGTTTATCGGAGGCCGGGATTCAGGGCTACACCTTC.

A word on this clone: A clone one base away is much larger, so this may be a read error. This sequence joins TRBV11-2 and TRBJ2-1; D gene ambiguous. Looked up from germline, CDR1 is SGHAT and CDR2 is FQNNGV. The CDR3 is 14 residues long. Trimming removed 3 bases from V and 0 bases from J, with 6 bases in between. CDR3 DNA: TGTGCCAGCAGCTTTGGGTCCTCCTACAATGAGCAGTTCTTC. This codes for CASSFGSSYNEQFF.

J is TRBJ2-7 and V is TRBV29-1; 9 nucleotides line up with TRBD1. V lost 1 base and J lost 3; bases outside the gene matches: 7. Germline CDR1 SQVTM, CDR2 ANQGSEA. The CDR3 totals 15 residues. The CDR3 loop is CSVEAGTGKNYEQYF. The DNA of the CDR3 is TGCAGCGTTGAAGCCGGGACAGGGAAGAACTACGAGCAGTACTTC.

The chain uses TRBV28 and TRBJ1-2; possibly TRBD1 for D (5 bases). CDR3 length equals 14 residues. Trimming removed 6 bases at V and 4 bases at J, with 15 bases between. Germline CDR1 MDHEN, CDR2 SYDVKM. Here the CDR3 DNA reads TGTGCCAGCAGGACCAGAGAGGGACCCTATGGCTACACCTTC. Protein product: CASRTREGPYGYTF.

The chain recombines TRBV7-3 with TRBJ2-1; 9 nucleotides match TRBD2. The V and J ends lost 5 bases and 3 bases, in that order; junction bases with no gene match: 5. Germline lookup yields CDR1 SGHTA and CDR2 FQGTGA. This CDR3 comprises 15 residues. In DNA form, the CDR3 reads TGTGCCAGCAGCCCAACTAGCGGGTACTACAATGAGCAGTTCTTC. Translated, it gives CASSPTSGYYNEQFF.

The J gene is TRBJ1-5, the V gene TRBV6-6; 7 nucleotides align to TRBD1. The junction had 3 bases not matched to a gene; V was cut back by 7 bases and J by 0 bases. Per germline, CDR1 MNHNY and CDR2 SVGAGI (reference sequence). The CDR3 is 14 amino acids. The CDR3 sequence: CASMGQYSNQPQHF. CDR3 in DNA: TGTGCCAGCATGGGACAGTATAGCAATCAGCCCCAGCATTTT.

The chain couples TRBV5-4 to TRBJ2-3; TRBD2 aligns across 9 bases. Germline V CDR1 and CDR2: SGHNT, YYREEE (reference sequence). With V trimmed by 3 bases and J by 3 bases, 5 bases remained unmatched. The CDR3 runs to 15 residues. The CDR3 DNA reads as TGTGCCAGCAGCTCCGGACTAGCGACAACAGATACGCAGTATTTT. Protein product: CASSSGLATTDTQYF. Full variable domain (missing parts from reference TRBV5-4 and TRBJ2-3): ETGVTQSPTHLIKTRGQQVTLRCSSQSGHNTVSWYQQALGQGPQFIFQYYREEENGRGNFPPRFSGLQFPNYSSELNVNALELDDSALYLCASSSGLATTDTQYFGPGTRLTVL.

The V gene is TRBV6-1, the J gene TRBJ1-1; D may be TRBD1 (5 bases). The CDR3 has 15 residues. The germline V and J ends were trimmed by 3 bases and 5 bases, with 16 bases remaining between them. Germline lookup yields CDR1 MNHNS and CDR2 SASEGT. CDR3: CASSDPPGVRTEAFF. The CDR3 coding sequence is TGTGCCAGCAGTGATCCTCCGGGGGTAAGAACTGAAGCTTTCTTT.

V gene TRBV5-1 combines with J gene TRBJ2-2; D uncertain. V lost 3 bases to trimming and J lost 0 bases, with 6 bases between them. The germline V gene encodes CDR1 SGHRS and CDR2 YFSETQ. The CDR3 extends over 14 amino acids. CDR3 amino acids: CASSSDTNTGELFF. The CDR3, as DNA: TGCGCCAGCAGCTCAGACACGAACACCGGGGAGCTGTTTTTT.

CDR3: CASSIGGTSGPFEDTQYF. The CDR3 DNA sequence: TGTGCCAGTAGTATTGGGGGGACTAGCGGTCCCTTTGAAGATACGCAGTATTTT. The chain recombines TRBV19 with TRBJ2-3; 11 nucleotides agree with TRBD2. V shed 3 bases and J 5 bases; nucleotides not matched to a gene: 13. The germline gives CDR1 LNHDA, CDR2 SQIVND (reference sequence). CDR3 size: 18 residues.

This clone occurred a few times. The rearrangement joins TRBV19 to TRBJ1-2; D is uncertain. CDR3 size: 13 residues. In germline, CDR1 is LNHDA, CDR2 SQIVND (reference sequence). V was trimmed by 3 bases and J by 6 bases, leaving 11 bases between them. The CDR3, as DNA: TGTGCCAGTAGTATCCTCCGGGGTGATGGCTACACCTTC. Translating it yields CASSILRGDGYTF.

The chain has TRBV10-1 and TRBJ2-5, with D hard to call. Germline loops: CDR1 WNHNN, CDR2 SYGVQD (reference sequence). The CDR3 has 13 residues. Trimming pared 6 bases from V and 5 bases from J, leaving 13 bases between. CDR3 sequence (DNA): TGCGCCAGCAGAGGATCAAACGAGGAGACCCAGTACTTC. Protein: CASRGSNEETQYF.

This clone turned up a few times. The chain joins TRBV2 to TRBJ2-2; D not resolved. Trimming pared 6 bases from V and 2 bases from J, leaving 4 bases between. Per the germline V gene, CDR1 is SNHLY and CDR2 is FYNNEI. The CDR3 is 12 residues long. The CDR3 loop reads CASRPNTGELFF. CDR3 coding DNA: TGTGCCAGCAGGCCCAACACCGGGGAGCTGTTTTTT.

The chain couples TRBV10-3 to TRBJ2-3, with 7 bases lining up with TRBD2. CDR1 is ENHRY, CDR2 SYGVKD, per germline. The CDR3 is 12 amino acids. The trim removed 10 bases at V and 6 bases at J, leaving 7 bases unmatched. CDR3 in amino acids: CATMAGEDTQYF. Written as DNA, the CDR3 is TGTGCCACGATGGCGGGGGAGGATACGCAGTATTTT.

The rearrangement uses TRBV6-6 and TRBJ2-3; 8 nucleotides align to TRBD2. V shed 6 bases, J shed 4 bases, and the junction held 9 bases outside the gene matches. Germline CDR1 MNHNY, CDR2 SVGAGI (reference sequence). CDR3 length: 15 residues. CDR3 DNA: TGTGCCAGCAGAAACGGGAGGGCCTGGTCAGATACGCAGTATTTT. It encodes CASRNGRAWSDTQYF.

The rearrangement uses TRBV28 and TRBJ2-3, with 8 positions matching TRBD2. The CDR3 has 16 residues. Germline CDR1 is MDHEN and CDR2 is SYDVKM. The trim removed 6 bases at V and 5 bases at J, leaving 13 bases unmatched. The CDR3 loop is CASSDTSGPAGDTQYF. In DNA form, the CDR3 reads TGTGCCAGCAGCGATACTAGCGGCCCCGCGGGAGATACGCAGTATTTT.

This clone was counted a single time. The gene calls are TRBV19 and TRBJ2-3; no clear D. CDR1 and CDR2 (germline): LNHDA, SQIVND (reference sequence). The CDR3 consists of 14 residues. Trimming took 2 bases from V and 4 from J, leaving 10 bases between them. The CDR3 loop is CASSITAVADTQYF. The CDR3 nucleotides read TGTGCCAGTAGTATAACCGCGGTGGCAGATACGCAGTATTTT.

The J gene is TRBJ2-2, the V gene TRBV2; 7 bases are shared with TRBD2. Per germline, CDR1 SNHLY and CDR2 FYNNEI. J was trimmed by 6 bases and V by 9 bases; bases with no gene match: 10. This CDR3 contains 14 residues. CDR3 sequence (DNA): TGTGCCAGTGGTCTAGAGCGGGAAGCCGGGGAGCTGTTTTTT. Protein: CASGLEREAGELFF.

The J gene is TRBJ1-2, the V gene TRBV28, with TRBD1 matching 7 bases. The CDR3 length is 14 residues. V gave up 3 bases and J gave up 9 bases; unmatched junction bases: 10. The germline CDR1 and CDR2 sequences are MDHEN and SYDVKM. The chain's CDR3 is CASSFKRVDRSYTF. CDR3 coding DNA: TGTGCCAGCAGTTTTAAAAGGGTGGACAGGAGCTACACCTTC.

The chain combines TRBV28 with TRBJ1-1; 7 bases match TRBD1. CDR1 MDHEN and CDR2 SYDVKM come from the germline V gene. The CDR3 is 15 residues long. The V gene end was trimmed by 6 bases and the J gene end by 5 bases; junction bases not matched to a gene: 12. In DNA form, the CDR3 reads TGTGCCAGCAGCCCATTTGGACAGGCGCCAACTGAAGCTTTCTTT. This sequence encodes CASSPFGQAPTEAFF.